Included here is one TCR beta chain sequence, with context. No antigen is known for it. This sample was included in a study of human versus mouse CDR3 diversity and MHC coevolution. In the study overall: immunoSEQ was reported to reach one in 200,000 T cells sensitivity. The study's findings and limits: Most of the three human donors had the lowest clonal inequality.

Sequencing used immunoSEQ multiplex PCR; TCRdb keeps in-frame clones, though not all of them. The sample carries tens of thousands of clones, over 90% recorded once. In germline, CDR1 is SGHNT, CDR2 YYREEE (reference sequence). The CDR3 spans 14 residues. Trimming cost V 1 base and J 6 bases; bases outside gene matches: 3. Sorting isolated naive CD4 T cells lacking CD45RO and expressing CD62L. The clonotype was recovered from a person between 60 and 69 years old in good health. The gene calls are TRBV5-4 and TRBJ2-7; 11 nucleotides agree with TRBD2. The sample taken for sequencing was naive CD4+ T cells from blood. The subset denotes: CD45RO-negative CD62L-positive naive CD4 T cells. CDR3 protein: CASSLTLAGGEQYF. CDR3 in DNA: TGTGCCAGCAGCTTGACCCTAGCGGGAGGCGAGCAGTACTTC.